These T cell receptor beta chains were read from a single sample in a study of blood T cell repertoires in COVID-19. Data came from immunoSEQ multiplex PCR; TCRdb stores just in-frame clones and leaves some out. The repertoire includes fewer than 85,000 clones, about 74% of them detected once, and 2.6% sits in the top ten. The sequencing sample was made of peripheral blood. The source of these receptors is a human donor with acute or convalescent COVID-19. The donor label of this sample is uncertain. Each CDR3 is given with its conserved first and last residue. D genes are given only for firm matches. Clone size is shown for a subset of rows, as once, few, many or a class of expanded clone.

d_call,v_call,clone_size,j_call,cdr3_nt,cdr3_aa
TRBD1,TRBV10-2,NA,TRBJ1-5,TGCGCCAGTACAGGGGGGAAAGATCAGCCCCAGCATTTT,CASTGGKDQPQHF
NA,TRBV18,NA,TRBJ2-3,TGTGCCAGCTCGGGGGGTAAGGATACGCAGTATTTT,CASSGGKDTQYF
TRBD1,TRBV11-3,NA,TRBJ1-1,TGTGCCAGCAGCCTAGGGACAGGTGAAGCTTTCTTT,CASSLGTGEAFF
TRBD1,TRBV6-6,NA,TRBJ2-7,TGTGCCAGCAGTTACCCCACCGGGACAGGGGTCGACGAGCAGTACTTC,CASSYPTGTGVDEQYF
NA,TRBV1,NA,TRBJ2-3,TGCACCAGCAGCCAGGCCGCCAGTCGATCAGATACGCAGTATTTT,CTSSQAASRSDTQYF
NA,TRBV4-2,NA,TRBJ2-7,TGTGCCAGCAGCCCATCGGGCGGAATAGGGGACGAGCAGTACTTC,CASSPSGGIGDEQYF
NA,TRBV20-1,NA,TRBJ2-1,TGCAGTGCTAGTCGAGGGAGCTCCTACAATGAGCAGTTCTTC,CSASRGSSYNEQFF
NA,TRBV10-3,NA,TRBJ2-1,TGTGCCATCAGTGAGGCGGGGGCCCGCTCCTACAATGAGCAGTTCTTC,CAISEAGARSYNEQFF
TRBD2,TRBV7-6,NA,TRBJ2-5,TGTGCCAGCAGCTTAAGGGGAGAGGCTAGCGGGGGAAAAGACCAAGAGACCCAGTACTTC,CASSLRGEASGGKDQETQYF
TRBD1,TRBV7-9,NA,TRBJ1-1,TGTGCCAGCAACAACAGGGGAACTGAAGCTTTCTTT,CASNNRGTEAFF
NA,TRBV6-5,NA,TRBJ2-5,TGTGCCAGCAGTTACCGCCAAGGGGGTGAGACCCAGTACTTC,CASSYRQGGETQYF
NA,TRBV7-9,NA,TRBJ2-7,TGTGCCTCACAGGAGCCAAACACCTACGAGCAGTACTTC,CASQEPNTYEQYF
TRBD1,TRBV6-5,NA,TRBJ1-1,TGTGCCAGCAGTAAACAGGGGTACACTGAAGCTTTCTTT,CASSKQGYTEAFF
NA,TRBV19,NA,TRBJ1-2,TGTGCCAGTAGTAACAATAACTATGGCTACACCTTC,CASSNNNYGYTF
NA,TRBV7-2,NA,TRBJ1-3,TGTGCCAGCAGTCCTCGTTCTGGAAACACCATATATTTT,CASSPRSGNTIYF
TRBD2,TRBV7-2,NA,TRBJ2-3,TGTGCCAGCAGCTTAGTCCCTACTAGCGGGAGTTGGAATACGCAGTATTTT,CASSLVPTSGSWNTQYF
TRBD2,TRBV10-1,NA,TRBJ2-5,TGCGCCAGCAGTGAGTCGGGGACTAGCGGGGGAAACCAAGAGACCCAGTACTTC,CASSESGTSGGNQETQYF
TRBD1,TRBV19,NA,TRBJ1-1,TGTGCCAGTAGTAGGGGACAGATGAACACTGAAGCTTTCTTT,CASSRGQMNTEAFF
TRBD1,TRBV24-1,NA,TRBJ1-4,TGTGCCACCAGTGATTTTTGGACAGGAAGGGAAAAACTGTTTTTT,CATSDFWTGREKLFF
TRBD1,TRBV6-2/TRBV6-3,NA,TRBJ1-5,TGTGCCAGCAGCCCGGACAGGGGATATAATCAGCCCCAGCATTTT,CASSPDRGYNQPQHF
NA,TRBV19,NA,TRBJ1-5,TGTGCCAGTAGTGAGGGGACAAATCAGCCCCAGCATTTT,CASSEGTNQPQHF
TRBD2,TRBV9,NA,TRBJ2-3,TGTGCCAGCAGCGTAGCTAGCGGGGGGGTTGGCACAGATACGCAGTATTTT,CASSVASGGVGTDTQYF
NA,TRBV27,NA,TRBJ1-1,TGTGCCAGCAGTTTTACCAGGGGAAGGACTGAAGCTTTCTTT,CASSFTRGRTEAFF
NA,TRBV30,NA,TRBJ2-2,TGTGCCTGGTGGGCAGGGACTAACACCGGGGAGCTGTTTTTT,CAWWAGTNTGELFF
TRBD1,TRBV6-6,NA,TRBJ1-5,TGTGCCAGCACCAACCGGGACAGGGGAATTCAGCCCCAGCATTTT,CASTNRDRGIQPQHF
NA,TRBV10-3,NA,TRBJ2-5,TGTGCCAGCCGACTTAGCCCACAAGAGACCCAGTACTTC,CASRLSPQETQYF
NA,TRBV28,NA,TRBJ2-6,TGTGCCAGCAGTTTAGGAGGGGCTGGGGCCAACGTCCTGACTTTC,CASSLGGAGANVLTF
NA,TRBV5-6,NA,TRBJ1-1,TGTGCCAGCAGCTTGTGGCGGAGGAACACTGAAGCTTTCTTT,CASSLWRRNTEAFF
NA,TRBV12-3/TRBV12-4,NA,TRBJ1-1,TGTGCCAGCAGTTGGGCCCGTGCTGAAGCTTTCTTT,CASSWARAEAFF
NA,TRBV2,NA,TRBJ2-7,TGTGCCAGCAGTGGGGACACCTACGAGCAGTACTTC,CASSGDTYEQYF
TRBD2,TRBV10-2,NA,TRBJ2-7,TGCGCCAGCAGGTCTCTGGGGTTGACTAGCGGGAGAGCCTACGAGCAGTACTTC,CASRSLGLTSGRAYEQYF
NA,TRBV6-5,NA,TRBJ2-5,TGTGCCAGCAGTTTAGGACAGTACCAAGAGACCCAGTACTTC,CASSLGQYQETQYF
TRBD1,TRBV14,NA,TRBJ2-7,TGTGCCAGCAGCCAACCGGGACAGGGGAGGGAGCAGTACTTC,CASSQPGQGREQYF
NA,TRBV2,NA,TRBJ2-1,TGTGCCAGCAGTGACCCTACGACTCCTGAGGAGCAGTTCTTC,CASSDPTTPEEQFF
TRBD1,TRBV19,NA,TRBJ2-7,TGTGCCAGCACAAAGACGGGACAGGGGACCTACGAGCAGTACTTC,CASTKTGQGTYEQYF
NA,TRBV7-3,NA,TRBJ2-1,TGTGCCAGCAGCGGAGGGGCCGGGGTTTGGAATGAGCAGTTCTTC,CASSGGAGVWNEQFF
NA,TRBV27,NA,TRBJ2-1,TGTGCCAGCAGTTTAATCGGGACACTACTATCGAGCTCCTACAATGAGCAGTTCTTC,CASSLIGTLLSSSYNEQFF
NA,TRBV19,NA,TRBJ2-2,TGTGCCAGTAAGACAGTATTCACCGGGGAGCTGTTTTTT,CASKTVFTGELFF
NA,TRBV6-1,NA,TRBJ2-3,TGTGCCAGCAGTGAAGCGCTCATAGCCCGTAGCACAGATACGCAGTATTTT,CASSEALIARSTDTQYF
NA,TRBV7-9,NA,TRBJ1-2,TGTGCCAGCAGCCGGGAATTCTATGGCTACACCTTC,CASSREFYGYTF
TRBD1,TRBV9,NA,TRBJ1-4,TGTGCCAGCAGCGCCCGGACAGGGGGAGGCGAAAAACTGTTTTTT,CASSARTGGGEKLFF
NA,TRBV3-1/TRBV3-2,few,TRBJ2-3,TGTGCCAGCAGCCAAGTCGCTCAGGGGATAGATACGCAGTATTTT,CASSQVAQGIDTQYF
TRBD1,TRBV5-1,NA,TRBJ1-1,TGCGCCAGCAGCGGGAGGACAGGGGACGGCACTGAAGCTTTCTTT,CASSGRTGDGTEAFF
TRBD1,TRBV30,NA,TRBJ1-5,TGTGCCTGGGTCGGGACAGGGAATCAGCCCCAGCATTTT,CAWVGTGNQPQHF
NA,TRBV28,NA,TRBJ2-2,TGTGCCATTACATCTTCAGGGGCTACAGCGAACACCGGGGAGCTGTTTTTT,CAITSSGATANTGELFF
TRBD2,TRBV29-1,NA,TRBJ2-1,TGCAGCGTTGGAGGGCCTAGCGGGAGGGCCGCGGATGAGCAGTTCTTC,CSVGGPSGRAADEQFF
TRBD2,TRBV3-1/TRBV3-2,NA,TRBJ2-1,TGTGCCAGCAGCCGCGGGGGGGCCTACAATGAGCAGTTCTTC,CASSRGGAYNEQFF
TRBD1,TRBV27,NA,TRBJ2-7,TGTGCCAGCAGTTCACTAACCGAGACAGGGATCTACGAGCAGTACTTC,CASSSLTETGIYEQYF
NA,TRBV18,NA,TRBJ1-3,TGTGCCAGCTCACCACCCGCCGATTCTCGAGGCACCATATATTTT,CASSPPADSRGTIYF
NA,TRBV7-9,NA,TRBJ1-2,TGTGCCAGCAGCTTCGGGGAGGGCAACTATGGCTACACCTTC,CASSFGEGNYGYTF
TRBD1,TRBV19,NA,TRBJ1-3,TGTGCCAGTAGTCGACAGGGGTTTGGAAACACCATATATTTT,CASSRQGFGNTIYF
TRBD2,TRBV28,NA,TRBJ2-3,TGTGCCAGCAGTTTGTCATCCAGTCTAGCGGGGTCGGGCACAGATACGCAGTATTTT,CASSLSSSLAGSGTDTQYF
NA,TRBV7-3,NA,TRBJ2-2,TGTGCCAGCAGCTTAGAGGGCACCGGGGAGCTGTTTTTT,CASSLEGTGELFF
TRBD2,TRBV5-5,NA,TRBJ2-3,TGTGCCAGCAGCAAGCAGCTTGGTAGCGGGAGGTTCCCAGATACGCAGTATTTT,CASSKQLGSGRFPDTQYF
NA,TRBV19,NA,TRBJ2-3,TGTGCCAGTAGTATAACTGGGGCGCGGGGAGATACGCAGTATTTT,CASSITGARGDTQYF
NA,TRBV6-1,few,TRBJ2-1,TGTGCCAGCAGTGAACGGTTTTCGGGGCAGGGGAGGTTCTTC,CASSERFSGQGRFF
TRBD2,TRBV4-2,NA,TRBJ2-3,TGTGCCAGCAGCCAAGGTCAACGGGAGGTTTCAGATACGCAGTATTTT,CASSQGQREVSDTQYF
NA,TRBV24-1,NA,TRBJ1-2,TGTGCCACCAGTGATTGGGGGGCGGGGGTTTGTGGCTACACCTTC,CATSDWGAGVCGYTF